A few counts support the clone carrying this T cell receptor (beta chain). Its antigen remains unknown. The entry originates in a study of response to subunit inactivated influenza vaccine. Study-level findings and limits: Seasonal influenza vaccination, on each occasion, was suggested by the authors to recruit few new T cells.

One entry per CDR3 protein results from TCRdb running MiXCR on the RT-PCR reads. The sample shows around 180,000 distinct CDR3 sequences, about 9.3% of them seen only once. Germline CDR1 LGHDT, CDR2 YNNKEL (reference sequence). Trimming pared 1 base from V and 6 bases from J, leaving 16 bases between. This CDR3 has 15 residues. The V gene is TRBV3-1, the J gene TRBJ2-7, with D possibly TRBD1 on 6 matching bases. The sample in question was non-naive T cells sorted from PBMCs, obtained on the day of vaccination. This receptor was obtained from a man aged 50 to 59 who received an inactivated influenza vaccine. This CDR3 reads CASSQADRWPGEQYF. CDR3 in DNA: TGTGCCAGCAGCCAAGCTGACAGGTGGCCTGGCGAGCAGTACTTC.